The 6 T cell receptor beta chains in this list originate from one sample, sequenced in a study of blood T cell repertoires in COVID-19. Sequencing used immunoSEQ multiplex PCR; TCRdb keeps in-frame clones, though not all of them. Of approximately 59,000 clones in the sample, under 90% are singletons; the top ten hold roughly 4.5%. Sequencing input: peripheral blood. The receptors derive from a man in his forties with active COVID-19.

The chain joins TRBV19 to TRBJ2-6, with 8 bases lining up with TRBD1. This CDR3 comprises 16 residues. The germline CDR1 and CDR2 sequences are LNHDA and SQIVND (reference sequence). The V segment lost 7 bases and the J segment 1 base; nucleotides outside the gene matches: 6. The CDR3 region has the DNA TGTGCCAGTAATCCAGGGGGCAAGTCTGGGGCCAACGTCCTGACTTTC. Translating gives CASNPGGKSGANVLTF.

There are a few counts of this clone. The gene calls are TRBV7-2 and TRBJ2-3; unclear D gene. Germline CDR1 reads SGHTA; CDR2 reads FQGNSA. The CDR3 is 14 amino acids. Trimming pared 1 base from V and 2 bases from J, leaving 7 bases between. The CDR3 protein is CASSLEQSTDTQYF. The CDR3 DNA sequence: TGTGCCAGCAGCTTAGAACAGTCCACAGATACGCAGTATTTT.

The CDR3 bases are TGTGCCAGTAGTACACAGGAGAACACCGGGGAGCTGTTTTTT. The encoded protein is CASSTQENTGELFF. The V call is TRBV19, the J call TRBJ2-2; D possibly corresponds to TRBD1 (5 bases). The V gene's germline CDR1 is LNHDA and CDR2 SQIVND (reference sequence). Trimming stripped 4 bases from V and 1 base from J, with 7 bases between. The CDR3 extends over 14 amino acids.

The CDR3 DNA is TGTGCCATCAGTGAGTCGACAACAGGGCCTAACTATGGCTACACCTTC. Residues: CAISESTTGPNYGYTF. J is TRBJ1-2 and V is TRBV10-3, with D possibly matching TRBD1 (6 bases). Germline assignment: CDR1 ENHRY and CDR2 SYGVKD. The CDR3 consists of 16 residues. Trimming stripped 0 bases from V and 0 bases from J, with 11 bases between.

J is TRBJ2-7 and V is TRBV10-1; the D gene is possibly TRBD2 (6 bases). The V gene lost 0 bases and the J gene lost 6 bases, with 9 bases spanning the gap. Germline V gives CDR1 WNHNN, CDR2 SYGVQD (reference sequence). The CDR3 totals 13 residues. CDR3 amino acids: CASSESVGGEQYF. For the CDR3, the DNA is TGCGCCAGCAGTGAGTCCGTCGGGGGCGAGCAGTACTTC.

The CDR3 DNA reads TGTGCCAGCAGACTTAAGGCACAGGGTACAGGGCAGCCCCAGCATTTT. The encoded protein is CASRLKAQGTGQPQHF. This chain uses TRBV2 with TRBJ1-5, with a tentative D call TRBD1 (6 bases). V lost 6 bases and J 7 bases, leaving 22 bases between the germline ends. The CDR3 has 16 residues. In germline, CDR1 is SNHLY, CDR2 FYNNEI.